This TCR beta chain was captured by sequencing in a study of T cells in Graves' hyperthyroidism and ophthalmopathy. RNA transcripts yielded amplified TCR beta CDR3 regions. First-round RT-PCR of the TCR CDR3 relied on the HTBI primer set. From the multiplex PCR reads, TCRdb called clonotypes with MiXCR, one entry per CDR3 protein. Among 400,000 or so distinct CDR3 sequences listed, around 15% were seen once. The CDR3 is 13 residues long. Germline CDR1 reads SGHDT; CDR2 reads YYEEEE. V dropped 2 bases and J dropped 6 bases, with 12 bases sitting between them. A word on this clonotype: Its antigen remains unknown.

PBMCs were derived from around 10 ml fresh peripheral blood. Study results and caveats: Ophthalmopathy could be told apart from stable hyperthyroidism with a 13 V-J model.

Sequencing used blood. V usage is TRBV5-6 and J usage is TRBJ2-7; no reliable D call. The clonotype was recovered from a man aged 50 to 60 with Graves' ophthalmopathy. Here the CDR3 reads CASSFFGVSEQYF. CDR3 nucleotides: TGTGCCAGCAGCTTTTTTGGAGTATCCGAGCAGTACTTC.